Described below is a single T cell receptor beta chain sequence and its context. Its antigen is not yet known. No qualities accompany the bases; no much larger clone lies one base away. The data belong to a study of regulatory T cells in long-lasting Graves disease (dated by TCRdb to the early 2020s). About the study as a whole: Antithyroid drugs had been taken for less than 3 months by newly diagnosed Graves' disease patients. Patients with persistent Graves' disease were compared with patients with newly diagnosed Graves' disease using TCR sequencing and RNA sequencing of peripheral blood. The study was registered as a clinical trial and conducted in China. A total of about 35 samples underwent TCR sequencing, from around 13 patients with persistent Graves' disease and approximately 20 patients with newly diagnosed Graves' disease. Points the paper makes about the study in general: Sequencing and analysis were limited to the TCR beta chain. Only peripheral blood was studied, because thyroid tissue, the primary lesion, was inaccessible. Persistent Graves' disease patients showed lower TCR Shannon entropy and fewer highly expanded clones than newly diagnosed patients, suggesting clonal expansion. The authors acknowledged the small sample size as a limitation that may reduce accuracy. A larger number of public clonotypes was shared among persistent patients (around 2,700) than among newly diagnosed patients (roughly 970). TRBV28, TRBJ1-2 and TRBJ2-5 were preferentially used in persistent disease, while TRBV20-1 and TRBJ2-1 were favored in newly diagnosed disease.

What this sample's time point label stands for: newly diagnosed GD, antithyroid drugs for less than 3 months. RNA was extracted from PBMCs in TRIzol for both TCR sequencing and RNA sequencing. Graves' disease was diagnosed according to American Thyroid Association guidelines. Patients for the study were recruited at an endocrinology department in Xi'an, China. Each patient gave 8.5 to 9.5 milliliters of peripheral blood, collected in an EDTA anticoagulant tube. Ficoll Paque Plus density gradient separation was used to isolate PBMCs, and no further T cell sorting was performed. An Agilent 2100 Bioanalyzer and agarose gel were used to check RNA quality, while a NanoDrop 2000 measured RNA concentration. Relative to germline, V is 1 base shorter and J is 7 bases shorter, with 4 bases between their ends. Measured from the cysteine to the phenylalanine, the CDR3 is 12 residues long. This entry keeps only the CDR3 DNA: 36 bases, framed from base 1. The germline V gene (reference sequence) supplies CDR1 SEHNR and CDR2 FQNEAQ.

The method was multiplex PCR. This sample was sequenced with an Illumina HiSeq 4000. To build TCR beta libraries, CDR3 regions were amplified by Arm-PCR using iRepertoire HTBI primers. Before sequencing, the PCR products went through gel purification. In the original analysis: Across samples, 60 to 75 TRBV and 14 TRBJ segments were identified and used for gene usage analysis of CDR3 amino acid clonotypes. Filtered high-quality paired reads were merged into contigs using COPE and FqMerger. BLAST was used to align contigs to IMGT TRBV, TRBD and TRBJ reference genes, and CDR3 was defined according to IMGT. Any clonotype with a frequency above 0.1% was classified as a highly expanded clone. Shannon entropy was used to measure repertoire diversity, and the Gini coefficient was used to measure V-J evenness. A clonotype found in more than one individual was treated as public. TCRdb took the public reads, trimmed them with fastp at Q25, ran MiXCR for clone calling and kept in-frame beta chains. Entries that share a CDR3 protein sequence are merged under the most common genes and DNA. The V and J calls here are based on TCRdb, not the publication. The sample table records about 620,000 distinct CDR3 sequences; about 16% of these occur just once. The biggest ten clones account for about 18% of the sample.

This same sample was also taken into another study, of T cells in Graves' hyperthyroidism and ophthalmopathy. The other study reports the following: Stable Graves' hyperthyroidism was defined as no progression to ophthalmopathy during 18 months of follow-up. Hyperthyroidism patients were newly diagnosed, with disease duration under 2 months, and aged 18 to 65 years. The study excluded patients with uncontrolled infections, other autoimmune diseases, pregnancy or lactation. Diagnoses relied on clinical symptoms, serum thyroxine and TRAb, thyroid ultrasound and orbital computed tomography. For the first round of RT-PCR on the TCR CDR3, the HTBI primer set was used together with the Qiagen OneStep RT-PCR kit. Most expanded thyroid clonotypes (frequency above 0.001) were also found in blood, which suggests that blood repertoires may mirror thyroid immune responses. A 13 V-J signature model separated ophthalmopathy from stable hyperthyroidism, with 87.88% sensitivity and roughly 81% specificity in cross-validation and 80%/75% in testing. During validation, the model predicted progression to ophthalmopathy a median of approximately six months ahead of onset, with more than 60% sensitivity and 72.22% specificity. To identify distinguishing TCR V-J signatures, a discovery cohort of around 98 patients was used, comprising 43 with Graves' ophthalmopathy and about 59 with stable Graves' hyperthyroidism. An independent validation cohort of around 19 hyperthyroidism patients and about 15 patients who later progressed to ophthalmopathy tested prospective prediction of ophthalmopathy. The 100 discovery patients were randomly split 7:3 into training and test sets. Thyroid tissue and blood T-cell repertoires from several Graves' hyperthyroidism patients were also compared in the study. After blood sampling, hyperthyroidism patients were treated with methimazole at a starting dose of 30 mg daily, and ophthalmopathy patients were treated with high-dose intravenous methylprednisolone. A second multiplex PCR round built the libraries, followed by size selection and purification. Libraries were sequenced paired-end with 100 bp reads on an Illumina HiSeq2000. SOAPnuke was used to process the raw data, removing reads that contained adapters or uncalled bases, had a mean Phred below 15, or lacked an exact match to the constant primer or identifier. COPE v1.2.5 was used to merge high-quality paired reads, and clonotypes were defined as unique nucleotide sequences. MiTCR v1.1 was used to align the clonotypes against IMGT TRBV, TRBD and TRBJ reference segments. Only V-J combinations with frequency above 0.0001, covering roughly 99% of repertoires, were analysed. A TCS score was defined as the ratio between F50 (clonal expansion) and ExV (chaos), using BLOSUM62-based TCRdist between CDR3 peptides within each V-J. Welch's t-statistics and random forest reduced roughly 540 V-J features to 10 to 15, which were used in a naive Bayes classifier (R e1071). Sample size was not statistically predetermined, and blinding of investigators to group allocation was not performed. The paper reports TCR Vbeta CDR3 sequencing of about 140 peripheral blood samples: under 45 ophthalmopathy, about 75 hyperthyroidism and approximately 17 progressor patients.

The chain employs TRBV7-9 and TRBJ1-4; the D gene remains uncertain. Sequences were derived from peripheral blood mononuclear cells (PBMCs), sampled at new diagnosis, from a patient treated with antithyroid drugs. This TCR came from a young woman with Graves disease. Donor details come from another sample of the same person, matched by shared clones. The CDR3 reads CASSLGAEKLFF. The DNA is as follows: TGTGCCAGCAGCTTAGGAGCTGAAAAACTGTTTTTT.